These T cell receptor beta chains were read from a single sample in a study of control samples from healthy donors and cancer patients. Method: immunoSEQ multiplex PCR; TCRdb's copy keeps in-frame clones and lacks some. The table shows 150,000 to 200,000 clones, with about 94% occurring only once. Sequencing was done on a sample of PBMCs. These receptors all stem from a man aged 60 to 75 with colorectal cancer. Each CDR3 is given with its conserved first and last residue. A D gene is named only where the DNA matches it firmly. Size is stated for part of the rows, as once, few or many counts, or as a class when the clone is expanded.

TRBV3-1/TRBV3-2	TRBD1	-	TRBJ2-1	CASSGPGQGHNEQFF	TGTGCCAGCAGCGGCCCGGGACAGGGACACAATGAGCAGTTCTTC
TRBV29-1	-	-	TRBJ2-5	CSVGGAGETQYF	TGCAGCGTTGGGGGGGCCGGGGAGACCCAGTACTTC
TRBV5-1	TRBD2	-	TRBJ2-1	CASSERGAIFSYNEQFF	TGCGCCAGCAGTGAGCGGGGGGCTATATTTTCCTACAATGAGCAGTTCTTC
TRBV12-3/TRBV12-4	-	-	TRBJ1-2	CASSISGDYGYTF	TGTGCCAGCAGTATTAGTGGGGACTATGGCTACACCTTC
TRBV19	-	-	TRBJ2-7	CASSIAGGLNEQYF	TGTGCCAGTAGTATAGCTGGGGGGCTGAACGAGCAGTACTTC
TRBV5-1	TRBD2	-	TRBJ2-3	CASSGRLAGRPRGTDTQYF	TGCGCCAGCAGCGGGAGACTAGCGGGGCGACCCAGGGGCACAGATACGCAGTATTTT
TRBV20-1	TRBD1	-	TRBJ1-1	CSASWTGPTVGEAFF	TGCAGTGCTAGTTGGACAGGGCCAACAGTGGGTGAAGCTTTCTTT
TRBV11-3	TRBD2	-	TRBJ2-3	CASSWGTSGGRDTQYF	TGTGCCAGCAGCTGGGGGACTAGCGGGGGACGGGATACGCAGTATTTT
TRBV28	-	-	TRBJ2-7	CASRHGTVWEQYF	TGTGCCAGCAGGCACGGGACCGTTTGGGAGCAGTACTTC
TRBV6-2/TRBV6-3	-	-	TRBJ2-4	CASSSPVNIQYF	TGTGCCAGCAGTTCCCCAGTAAACATTCAGTACTTC
TRBV28	-	-	TRBJ2-5	CASSKDFQETQYF	TGTGCCAGCAGCAAGGACTTCCAAGAGACCCAGTACTTC
TRBV7-7	-	-	TRBJ2-5	CASSLGVASNQETQYF	TGTGCCAGCAGCTTAGGGGTCGCCAGCAACCAAGAGACCCAGTACTTC
TRBV24-1	-	-	TRBJ2-1	CATSDRGSLNEQFF	TGTGCCACCAGTGACAGGGGTAGTCTCAATGAGCAGTTCTTC
TRBV2	-	-	TRBJ1-5	CASGTGNQPQHF	TGTGCCAGCGGCACAGGGAATCAGCCCCAGCATTTT
TRBV7-2	TRBD2	-	TRBJ2-5	CASSLELAGDIETQYF	TGTGCCAGCAGCTTAGAACTAGCGGGGGACATAGAGACCCAGTACTTC
TRBV6-5	-	-	TRBJ1-1	CASSYDRRNTEAFF	TGTGCCAGCAGTTACGACAGGCGGAACACTGAAGCTTTCTTT
TRBV6-5	TRBD1	once	TRBJ2-2	CASLRTGGYTGELFF	TGTGCCAGCTTACGGACAGGGGGTTATACCGGGGAGCTGTTTTTT
TRBV27	TRBD1	-	TRBJ2-5	CASSLEQGAPETQYF	TGTGCCAGCAGTTTAGAACAGGGGGCACCAGAGACCCAGTACTTC
TRBV27	TRBD1	few	TRBJ2-3	CASSAGTGTDTQYF	TGTGCCAGCAGTGCAGGGACAGGGACAGATACGCAGTATTTT
TRBV19	TRBD1	-	TRBJ1-1	CASSRQGGGTEAFF	TGTGCCAGTAGTAGACAGGGGGGAGGCACTGAAGCTTTCTTT
TRBV11-2	-	-	TRBJ2-7	CASSLEQGGAKQYF	TGTGCCAGCAGCTTAGAACAGGGTGGGGCCAAGCAGTACTTC
TRBV5-6	-	-	TRBJ1-1	CASSRPLSFTEAFF	TGTGCCAGCAGCCGGCCCCTGTCGTTCACTGAAGCTTTCTTT